This paragraph covers one T cell receptor (beta chain) sequence. Preparation of the TCRbeta library used unique molecular identifiers. Via MiXCR, TCRdb re-called the PCR reads, giving one row per CDR3 protein. The profile shows 300,000 to 400,000 distinct CDR3 sequences, 10% to 15% of them singletons. The source of the sample is a study of T-cell reconstitution after alpha-beta-depleted transplantation in children. Trimming removed 7 bases from V and 0 bases from J, with 10 bases in between. This CDR3 contains 13 residues. Germline assignment: CDR1 SGHRS and CDR2 YFSETQ. The starting material was PBMCs, obtained from the stem cell graft. V is TRBV5-1 and J is TRBJ1-2; D not resolved. The clonotype originates from a human donor who donated a stem cell graft to a child with Fanconi anemia. The CDR3 nucleotides are TGCGCCAGCCACGAACCTTCTAACTATGGCTACACCTTC. Its translation: CASHEPSNYGYTF. The full variable domain, its missing parts supplied by reference TRBV5-1 and TRBJ1-2, is KAGVTQTPRYLIKTRGQQVTLSCSPISGHRSVSWYQQTPGQGLQFLFEYFSETQRNKGNFPGRFSGRQFSNSRSEMNVSTLELGDSALYLCASHEPSNYGYTFGSGTRLTVV.